This record looks at one TCR beta chain sequence and its context. This sample is drawn from a study of T cell changes during pregnancy in multiple sclerosis. Germline-derived CDR1 and CDR2 are MNHNS and SASEGT. This CDR3 has 14 residues. The V end lost 2 bases, the J end lost 3 bases, and 10 bases lay between the germline ends. Data came from immunoSEQ multiplex PCR; TCRdb stores just in-frame clones and leaves some out. The data hold tens of thousands of clones, with approximately 92% observed a single time. The clonotype was recovered from a female donor with multiple sclerosis, enrolled in a pregnancy study. The chain combines TRBV6-1 with TRBJ1-1, with a tentative D call TRBD1 (5 bases). The sample was CD4+ T cells from peripheral blood mononuclear cells, taken in the third trimester of pregnancy. CDR3 in amino acids: CASSESRQYTEAFF. The CDR3, as DNA: TGTGCCAGCAGTGAATCTCGACAGTACACTGAAGCTTTCTTT.